This T cell receptor (beta chain) was documented in a study of CD8 T cells in Susac syndrome. Sequencing targeted TCR beta in blood CD8+ and CD4+ T cells. Negative isolation was applied to CD8+ and CD4+ T cells, and FACS enrichment was applied to TEMRA cells. V was clipped by 3 bases and J by 6 bases, with 15 bases between them. The CDR3 covers 15 residues. The germline CDR1 and CDR2 sequences are MNHEY and SMNVEV (reference sequence). The RNA input was roughly 0.45 to 1 ug, and it was reverse transcribed with random hexamers. One entry per CDR3 protein results from TCRdb running MiXCR on the immunoSEQ multiplex PCR reads. Of about 150,000 distinct CDR3 sequences listed, around 95% are singletons.

This sequence was found in a human donor with multiple sclerosis. This chain connects TRBV27 to TRBJ2-4; weak D call: TRBD1 (6 bases). The sequencing input was CD8+ T cells from PBMCs. CDR3 nucleotides: TGTGCCAGCAGTTTGAACAGCCCCAGGGGAAACATTCAGTACTTC. It specifies CASSLNSPRGNIQYF.